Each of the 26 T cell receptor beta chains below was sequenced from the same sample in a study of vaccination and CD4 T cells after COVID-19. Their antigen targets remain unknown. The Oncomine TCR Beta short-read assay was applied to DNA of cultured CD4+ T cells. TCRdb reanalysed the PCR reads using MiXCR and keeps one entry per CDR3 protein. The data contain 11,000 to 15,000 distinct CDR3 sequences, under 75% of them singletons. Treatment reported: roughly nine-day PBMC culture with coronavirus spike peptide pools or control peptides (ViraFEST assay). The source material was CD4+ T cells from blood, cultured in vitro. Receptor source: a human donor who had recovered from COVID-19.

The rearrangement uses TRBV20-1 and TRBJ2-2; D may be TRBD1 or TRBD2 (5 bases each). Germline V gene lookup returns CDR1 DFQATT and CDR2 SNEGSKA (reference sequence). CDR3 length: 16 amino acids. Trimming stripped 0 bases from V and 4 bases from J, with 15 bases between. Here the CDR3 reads CSARDLNGTSTGELFF. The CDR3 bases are TGCAGTGCTAGAGATTTAAACGGGACGAGCACCGGGGAGCTGTTTTTT.

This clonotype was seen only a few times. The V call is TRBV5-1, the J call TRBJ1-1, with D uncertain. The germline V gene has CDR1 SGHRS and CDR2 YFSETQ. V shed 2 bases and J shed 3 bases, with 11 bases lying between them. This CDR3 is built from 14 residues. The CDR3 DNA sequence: TGCGCCAGCAGCTTACCGGGTTTGGACACTGAAGCTTTCTTT. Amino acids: CASSLPGLDTEAFF.

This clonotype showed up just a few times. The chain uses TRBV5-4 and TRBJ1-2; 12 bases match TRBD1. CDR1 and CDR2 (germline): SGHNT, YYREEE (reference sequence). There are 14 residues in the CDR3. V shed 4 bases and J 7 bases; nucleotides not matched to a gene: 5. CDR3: CASSEGQGAFGYTF. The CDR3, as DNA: TGTGCCAGCAGCGAGGGACAGGGGGCTTTTGGCTACACCTTC. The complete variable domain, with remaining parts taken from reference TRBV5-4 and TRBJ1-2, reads ETGVTQSPTHLIKTRGQQVTLRCSSQSGHNTVSWYQQALGQGPQFIFQYYREEENGRGNFPPRFSGLQFPNYSSELNVNALELDDSALYLCASSEGQGAFGYTFGSGTRLTVV.

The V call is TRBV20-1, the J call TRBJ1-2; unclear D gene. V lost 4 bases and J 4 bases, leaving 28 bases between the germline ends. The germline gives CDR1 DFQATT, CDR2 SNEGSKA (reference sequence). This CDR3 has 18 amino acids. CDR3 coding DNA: TGCAGTGCTACCGGACTAGCGGGAGGGCCTCCGAAGCCCTATGGCTACACCTTC. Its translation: CSATGLAGGPPKPYGYTF.

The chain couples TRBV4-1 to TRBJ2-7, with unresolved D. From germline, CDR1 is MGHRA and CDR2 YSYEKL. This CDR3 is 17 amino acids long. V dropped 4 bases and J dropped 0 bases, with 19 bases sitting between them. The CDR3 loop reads CASSLQSDWRYSYEQYF. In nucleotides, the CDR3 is TGCGCCAGCAGCCTACAGTCTGACTGGCGATACTCCTACGAGCAGTACTTC.

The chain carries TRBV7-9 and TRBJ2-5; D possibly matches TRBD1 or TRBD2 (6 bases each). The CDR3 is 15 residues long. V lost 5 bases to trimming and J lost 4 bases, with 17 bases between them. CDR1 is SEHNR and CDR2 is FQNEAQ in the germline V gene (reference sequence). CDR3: CASSRGGGKGETQYF. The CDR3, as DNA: TGTGCCAGCAGCCGAGGGGGAGGAAAGGGAGAGACCCAGTACTTC.

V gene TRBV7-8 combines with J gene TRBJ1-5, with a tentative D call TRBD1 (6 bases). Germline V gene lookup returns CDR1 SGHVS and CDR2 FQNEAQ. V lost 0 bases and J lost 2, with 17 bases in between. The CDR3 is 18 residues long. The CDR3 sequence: CASSLAYRGEGGNQPQHF. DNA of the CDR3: TGTGCCAGCAGCTTAGCCTATAGGGGGGAAGGAGGCAATCAGCCCCAGCATTTT.

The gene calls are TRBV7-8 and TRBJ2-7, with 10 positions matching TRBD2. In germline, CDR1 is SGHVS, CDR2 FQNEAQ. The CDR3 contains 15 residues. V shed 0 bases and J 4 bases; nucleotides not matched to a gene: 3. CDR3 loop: CASSLALAGLYEQYF. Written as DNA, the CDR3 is TGTGCCAGCAGCTTAGCACTAGCGGGACTGTACGAGCAGTACTTC.

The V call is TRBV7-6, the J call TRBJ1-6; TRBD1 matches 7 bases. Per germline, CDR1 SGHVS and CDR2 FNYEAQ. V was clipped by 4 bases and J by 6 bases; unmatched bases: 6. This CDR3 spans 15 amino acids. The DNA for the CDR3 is TGTGCCAGCAGCTCCCGGCCAGGGGGTAATTCACCCCTCCACTTT. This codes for CASSSRPGGNSPLHF.

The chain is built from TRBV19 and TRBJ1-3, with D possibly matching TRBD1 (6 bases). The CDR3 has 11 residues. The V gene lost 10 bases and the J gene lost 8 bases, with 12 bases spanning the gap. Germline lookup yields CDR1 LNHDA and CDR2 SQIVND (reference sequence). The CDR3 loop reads CATQQGHTIYF. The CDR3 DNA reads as TGTGCCACGCAACAGGGTCACACCATATATTTT. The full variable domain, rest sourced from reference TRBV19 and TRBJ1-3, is DGGITQSPKYLFRKEGQNVTLSCEQNLNHDAMYWYRQDPGQGLRLIYYSQIVNDFQKGDIAEGYSVSREKKESFPLTVTSAQKNPTAFYLCATQQGHTIYFGEGSWLTVV.

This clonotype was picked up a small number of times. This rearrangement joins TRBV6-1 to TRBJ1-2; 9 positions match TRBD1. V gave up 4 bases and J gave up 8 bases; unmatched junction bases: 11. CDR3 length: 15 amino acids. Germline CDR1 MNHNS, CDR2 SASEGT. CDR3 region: CASSVVGQGNGGYTF. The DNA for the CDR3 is TGTGCCAGCAGTGTCGTAGGACAGGGGAATGGCGGCTACACCTTC.

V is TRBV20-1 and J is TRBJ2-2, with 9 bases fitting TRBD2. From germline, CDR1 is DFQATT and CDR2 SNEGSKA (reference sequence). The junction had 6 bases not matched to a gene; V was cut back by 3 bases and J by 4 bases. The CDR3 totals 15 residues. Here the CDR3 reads CSARPGGRATGELFF. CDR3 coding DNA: TGCAGTGCTAGGCCCGGCGGGAGGGCCACCGGGGAGCTGTTTTTT.

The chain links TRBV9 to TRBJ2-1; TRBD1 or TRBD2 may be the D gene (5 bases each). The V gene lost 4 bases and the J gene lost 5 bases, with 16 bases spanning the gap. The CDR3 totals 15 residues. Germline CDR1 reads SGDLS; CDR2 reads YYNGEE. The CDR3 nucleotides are TGTGCCAGCAGCTCCCGGGGCGACCACAACAATGAGCAGTTCTTC. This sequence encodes CASSSRGDHNNEQFF. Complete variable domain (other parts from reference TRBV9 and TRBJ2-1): DSGVTQTPKHLITATGQRVTLRCSPRSGDLSVYWYQQSLDQGLQFLIQYYNGEERAKGNILERFSAQQFPDLHSELNLSSLELGDSALYFCASSSRGDHNNEQFFGPGTRLTVL.

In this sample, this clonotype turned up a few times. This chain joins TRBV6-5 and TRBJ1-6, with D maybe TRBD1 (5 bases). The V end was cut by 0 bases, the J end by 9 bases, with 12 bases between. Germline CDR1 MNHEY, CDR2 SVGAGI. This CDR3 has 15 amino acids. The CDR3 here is CASSYSGQGGSPLHF. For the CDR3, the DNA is TGTGCCAGCAGTTACTCGGGGCAGGGAGGTTCACCCCTCCACTTT.

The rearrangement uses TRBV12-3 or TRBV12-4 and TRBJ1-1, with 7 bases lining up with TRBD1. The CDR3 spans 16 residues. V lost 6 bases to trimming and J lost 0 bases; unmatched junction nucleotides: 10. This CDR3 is CASSSTWTGLNTEAFF. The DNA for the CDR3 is TGTGCCAGCAGCTCGACGTGGACAGGCTTGAACACTGAAGCTTTCTTT.

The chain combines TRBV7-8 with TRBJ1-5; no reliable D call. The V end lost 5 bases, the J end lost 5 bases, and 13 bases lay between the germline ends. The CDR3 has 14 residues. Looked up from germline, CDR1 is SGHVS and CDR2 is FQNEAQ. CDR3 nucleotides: TGTGCCAGCAGCCCCTTAACTTTGGATCAGCCCCAGCATTTT. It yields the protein CASSPLTLDQPQHF.

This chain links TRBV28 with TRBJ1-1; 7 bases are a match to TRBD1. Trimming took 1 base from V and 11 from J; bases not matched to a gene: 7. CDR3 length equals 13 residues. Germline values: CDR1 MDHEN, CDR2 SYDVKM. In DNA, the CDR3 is TGTGCCAGCAGTTTATCCAGGGACAGAGGTGCTTTCTTT. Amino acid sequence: CASSLSRDRGAFF.

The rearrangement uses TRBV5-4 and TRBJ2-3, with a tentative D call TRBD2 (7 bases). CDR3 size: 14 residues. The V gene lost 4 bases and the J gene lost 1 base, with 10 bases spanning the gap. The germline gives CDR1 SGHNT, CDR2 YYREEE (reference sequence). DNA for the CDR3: TGTGCCAGCAGCCGAGGGGGGGGCACAGATACGCAGTATTTT. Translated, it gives CASSRGGGTDTQYF.

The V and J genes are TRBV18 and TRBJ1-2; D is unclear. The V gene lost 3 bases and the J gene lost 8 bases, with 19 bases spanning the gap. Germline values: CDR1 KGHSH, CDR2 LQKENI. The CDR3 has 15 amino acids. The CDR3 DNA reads TGTGCCAGCTCACCGGGAACACAGAGCCCTGGGGGCTACACCTTC. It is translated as CASSPGTQSPGGYTF. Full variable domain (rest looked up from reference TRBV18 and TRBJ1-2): NAGVMQNPRHLVRRRGQEARLRCSPMKGHSHVYWYRQLPEEGLKFMVYLQKENIIDESGMPKERFSAEFPKEGPSILRIQQVVRGDSAAYFCASSPGTQSPGGYTFGSGTRLTVV.

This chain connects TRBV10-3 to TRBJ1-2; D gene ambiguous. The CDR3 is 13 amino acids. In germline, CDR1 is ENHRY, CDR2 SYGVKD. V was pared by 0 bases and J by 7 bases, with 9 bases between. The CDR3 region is CAISESYGRGYTF. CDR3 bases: TGTGCCATCAGTGAGTCGTATGGTCGTGGCTACACCTTC.

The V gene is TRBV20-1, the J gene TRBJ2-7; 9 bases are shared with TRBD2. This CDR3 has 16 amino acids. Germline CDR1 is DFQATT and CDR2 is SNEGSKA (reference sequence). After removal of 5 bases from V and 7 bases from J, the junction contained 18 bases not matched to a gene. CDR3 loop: CSAEGLGGRAPGEQYF. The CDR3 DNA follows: TGCAGTGCTGAGGGGCTCGGCGGGAGGGCCCCGGGGGAGCAGTACTTC.

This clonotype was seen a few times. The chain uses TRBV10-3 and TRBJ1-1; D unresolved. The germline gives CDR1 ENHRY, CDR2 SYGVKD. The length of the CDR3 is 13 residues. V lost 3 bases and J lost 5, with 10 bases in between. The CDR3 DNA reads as TGTGCCATCAGTGAACGAGGGATTACTGAAGCTTTCTTT. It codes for CAISERGITEAFF.

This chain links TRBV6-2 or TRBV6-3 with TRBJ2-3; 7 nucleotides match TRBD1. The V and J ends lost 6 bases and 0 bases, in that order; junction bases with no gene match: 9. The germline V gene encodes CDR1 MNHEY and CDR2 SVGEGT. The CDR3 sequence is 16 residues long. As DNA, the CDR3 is TGTGCCAGCAGCCGACATACGGGACAGAGCACAGATACGCAGTATTTT. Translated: CASSRHTGQSTDTQYF.

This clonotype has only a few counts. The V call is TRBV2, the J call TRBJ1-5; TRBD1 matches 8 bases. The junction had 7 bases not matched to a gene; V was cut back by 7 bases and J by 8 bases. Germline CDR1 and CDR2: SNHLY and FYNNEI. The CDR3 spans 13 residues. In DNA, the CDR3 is TGTGCCAGCAAAGGGGCAGGGGGCGAGCCCCAGCATTTT. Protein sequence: CASKGAGGEPQHF.

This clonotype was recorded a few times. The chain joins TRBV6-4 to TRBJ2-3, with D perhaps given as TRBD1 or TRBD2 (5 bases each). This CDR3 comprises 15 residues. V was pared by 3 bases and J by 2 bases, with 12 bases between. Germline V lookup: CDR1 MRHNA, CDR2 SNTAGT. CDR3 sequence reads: CASSDGQGPTDTQYF. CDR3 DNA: TGTGCCAGCAGTGATGGGCAGGGACCCACAGATACGCAGTATTTT.

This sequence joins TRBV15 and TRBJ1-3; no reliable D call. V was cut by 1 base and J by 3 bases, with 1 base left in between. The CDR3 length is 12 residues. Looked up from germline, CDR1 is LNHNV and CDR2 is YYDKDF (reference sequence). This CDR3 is CATSRVGNTIYF. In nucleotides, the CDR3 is TGTGCCACCAGCAGAGTTGGAAACACCATATATTTT.